This T cell receptor (beta chain) was identified in a study of CD8+ T cells in alopecia areata. About the study: Skin from roughly 6-13-month-old C3H/HeJ graft donors with spontaneous alopecia went to approximately 6-10-week-old female C3H/HeJ mice.

CDR3 length: 17 residues. The V segment lost 0 bases and the J segment 0 bases; nucleotides outside the gene matches: 4. The germline CDR1 and CDR2 sequences are LGHNA and YNLKQL (reference sequence). Reverse transcription of extracted RNA yielded cDNA, which provided the sequencing template. Method: immunoSEQ multiplex PCR; TCRdb's copy keeps in-frame clones and lacks some. The sample has under 350,000 clones, none seen only once. Pooled cells of cutaneous lymph node origin were sorted on CD4, CD8alpha, NKG2D, NKG2ACE and other markers. As for this clone: Antigen unknown. Gene names are mouse gene names. The sequenced fragment ends 4 residues before the CDR3 boundary, so the rest is inferred from the germline J gene.

Study observations and caveats: Sharing of TCRs across patients appeared less clear than in mice, possibly for HLA-related reasons. In lesional scalp, particularly from alopecia totalis/universalis, clonality was higher than in normal scalp. Tissue-resident alphabeta T cells belonging to normal skin likewise get sequenced within scalp specimens.

Sequencing was carried out using CD4+ T cells sorted from a lymph node. V and J are TRBV5 and TRBJ2-2, with TRBD1 matching 7 bases. This TCR came from a C3H/HeJ mouse with alopecia areata. This strain's MHC haplotype is H2-k. The CDR3 DNA, read in part, is TGTGCCAGCAGCCAAGATCGGGACAGAGCAAACACCGGG. This sequence encodes CASSQDRDRANTG. The whole CDR3 sequence reads CASSQDRDRANTGQLYF.